This record covers a single T cell receptor beta chain. What it recognizes is unknown. In the PCR, 60 Vbeta and 13 Jbeta primers were used. The protocol was immunoSEQ multiplex PCR, while the TCRdb copy is restricted to in-frame clones and leaves out a portion. The table records fewer than 200,000 clones, more than 70% of them present only once. This entry is derived from a study of cytomegalovirus exposure and HLA in healthy donors. Study background: Approximately 200 million T cells yielded fewer than 120 million unique TCR beta sequences in earlier analysis.

General study findings and limits: Most sequenced TCRs were rare (though some public TCRs occurred in many donors). Later examination showed HLA-associated TCR beta chains had greater clonal expansion than equally common others.

The donors comprised healthy bone marrow donors. Material: PBMCs. The sequence derives from a male donor in good health and CMV-seronegative.

CDR3 sequence: CASSRGEQYF. CDR3 DNA sequence: TGTGCCAGCAGCAGGGGCGAGCAGTACTTC. This chain uses TRBV5-8 with TRBJ2-7, with TRBD1 as a possible D gene (5 bases). The CDR3 is made up of 10 amino acids. Germline values: CDR1 SGHTS, CDR2 YDEGEE. V lost 4 bases and J 6 bases, leaving 5 bases between the germline ends.